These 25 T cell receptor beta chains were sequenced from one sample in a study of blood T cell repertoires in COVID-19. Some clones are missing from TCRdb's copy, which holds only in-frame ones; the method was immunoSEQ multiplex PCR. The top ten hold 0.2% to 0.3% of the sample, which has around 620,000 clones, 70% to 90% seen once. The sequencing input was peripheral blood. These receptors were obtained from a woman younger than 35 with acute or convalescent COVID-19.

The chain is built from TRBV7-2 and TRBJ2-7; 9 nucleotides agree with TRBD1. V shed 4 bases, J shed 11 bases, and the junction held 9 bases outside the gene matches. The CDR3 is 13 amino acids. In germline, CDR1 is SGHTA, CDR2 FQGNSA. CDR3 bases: TGTGCCAGCAGCTCCCTATCCGGGGACAGGGAGTACTTC. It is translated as CASSSLSGDREYF.

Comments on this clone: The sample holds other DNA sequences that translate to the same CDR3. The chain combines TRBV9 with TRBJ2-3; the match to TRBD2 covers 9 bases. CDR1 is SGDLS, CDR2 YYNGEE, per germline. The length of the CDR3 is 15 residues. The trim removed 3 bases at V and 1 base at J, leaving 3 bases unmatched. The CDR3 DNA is TGTGCCAGCAGCGCACTAGCGGGCCGCACAGATACGCAGTATTTT. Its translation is CASSALAGRTDTQYF.

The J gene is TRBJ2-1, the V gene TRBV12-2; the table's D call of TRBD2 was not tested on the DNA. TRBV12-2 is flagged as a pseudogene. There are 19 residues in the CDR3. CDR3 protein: CASRFNDRTSPPRYNEQFF. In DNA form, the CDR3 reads TGTGCAAGTCGCTTCAATGACAGGACTAGCCCTCCAAGATACAATGAGCAGTTCTTC.

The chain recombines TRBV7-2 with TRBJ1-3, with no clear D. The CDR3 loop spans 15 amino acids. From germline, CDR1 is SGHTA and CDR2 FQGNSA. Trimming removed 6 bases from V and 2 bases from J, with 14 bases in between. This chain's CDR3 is CASRVGGNAGNTIYF. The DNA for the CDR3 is TGTGCCAGCAGGGTAGGAGGAAATGCTGGAAACACCATATATTTT. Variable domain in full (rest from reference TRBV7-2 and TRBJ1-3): GAGVSQSPSNKVTEKGKDVELRCDPISGHTALYWYRQSLGQGLEFLIYFQGNSAPDKSGLPSDRFSAERTGGSVSTLTIQRTQQEDSAVYLCASRVGGNAGNTIYFGEGSWLTVV.

As DNA, the CDR3 is TGTGCCAGCAGTTCACACCACCGATTTTGGACAGGGGTCAATCAGCCCCAGCATTTT. Translating it yields CASSSHHRFWTGVNQPQHF. This chain connects TRBV28 to TRBJ1-5; TRBD1 agrees at 9 bases. Trimming took 4 bases from V and 3 from J; bases not matched to a gene: 16. Germline V CDR1 and CDR2: MDHEN, SYDVKM. CDR3 size: 19 residues.

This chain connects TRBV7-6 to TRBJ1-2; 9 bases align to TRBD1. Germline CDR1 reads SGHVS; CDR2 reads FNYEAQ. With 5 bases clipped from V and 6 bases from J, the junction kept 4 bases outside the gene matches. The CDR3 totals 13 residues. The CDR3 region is CASSQRQGDGYTF. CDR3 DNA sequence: TGTGCCAGCAGCCAGAGACAGGGGGATGGCTACACCTTC.

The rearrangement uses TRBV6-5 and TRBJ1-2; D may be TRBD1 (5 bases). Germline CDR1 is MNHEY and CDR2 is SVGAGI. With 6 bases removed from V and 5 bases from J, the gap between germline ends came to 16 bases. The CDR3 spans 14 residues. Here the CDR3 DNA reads TGTGCCAGCAGGGATCTGACAGACACTTATGGCTACACCTTC. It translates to CASRDLTDTYGYTF.

CDR3 protein: CASSLSGGFTEAFF. The CDR3 DNA follows: TGTGCCAGCAGCTTGTCAGGGGGCTTCACTGAAGCTTTCTTT. The chain links TRBV5-5 to TRBJ1-1; 8 positions agree with TRBD1. Germline trimming cut 1 base from V and 4 bases from J; bases unmatched to any gene: 3. Looked up from germline, CDR1 is SGHKS and CDR2 is YYEKEE (reference sequence). The CDR3 consists of 14 residues. The variable domain in full, with the rest retrieved from reference TRBV5-5 and TRBJ1-1, is DAGVTQSPTHLIKTRGQQVTLRCSPISGHKSVSWYQQVLGQGPQFIFQYYEKEERGRGNFPDRFSARQFPNYSSELNVNALLLGDSALYLCASSLSGGFTEAFFGQGTRLTVV.

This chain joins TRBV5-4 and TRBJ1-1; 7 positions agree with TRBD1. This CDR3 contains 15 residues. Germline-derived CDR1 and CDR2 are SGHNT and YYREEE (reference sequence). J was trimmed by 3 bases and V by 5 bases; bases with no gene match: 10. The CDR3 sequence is CASRLRGQKDTEAFF. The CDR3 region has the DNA TGTGCCAGCAGGCTCCGGGGACAGAAGGACACTGAAGCTTTCTTT.

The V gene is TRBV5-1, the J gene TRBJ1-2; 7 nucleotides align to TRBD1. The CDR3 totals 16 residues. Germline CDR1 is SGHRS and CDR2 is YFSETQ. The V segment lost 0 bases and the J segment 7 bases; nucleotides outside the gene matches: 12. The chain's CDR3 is CASSLGNRQGFFGYTF. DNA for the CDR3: TGCGCCAGCAGCTTGGGCAATCGACAGGGATTCTTTGGCTACACCTTC.

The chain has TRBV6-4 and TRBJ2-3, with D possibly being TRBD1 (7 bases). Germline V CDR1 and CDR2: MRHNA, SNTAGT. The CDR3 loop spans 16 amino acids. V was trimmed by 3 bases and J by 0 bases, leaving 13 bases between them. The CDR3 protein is CASSEATGTSTDTQYF. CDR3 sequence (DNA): TGTGCCAGCAGTGAGGCGACAGGGACTAGCACAGATACGCAGTATTTT.

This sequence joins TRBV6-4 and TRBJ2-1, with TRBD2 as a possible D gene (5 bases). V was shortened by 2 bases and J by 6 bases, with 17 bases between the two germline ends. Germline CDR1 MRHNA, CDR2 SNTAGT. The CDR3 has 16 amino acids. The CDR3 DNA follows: TGTGCCAGCAGTGACACTAGGACTTCCCCGGGCAATGAGCAGTTCTTC. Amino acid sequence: CASSDTRTSPGNEQFF.

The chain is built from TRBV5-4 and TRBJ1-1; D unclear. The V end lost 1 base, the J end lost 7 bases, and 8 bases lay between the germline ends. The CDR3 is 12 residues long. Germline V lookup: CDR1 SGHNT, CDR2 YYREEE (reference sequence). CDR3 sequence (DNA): TGTGCCAGCAGCTTGCTAGGGAGTGAAGCTTTCTTT. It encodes CASSLLGSEAFF.

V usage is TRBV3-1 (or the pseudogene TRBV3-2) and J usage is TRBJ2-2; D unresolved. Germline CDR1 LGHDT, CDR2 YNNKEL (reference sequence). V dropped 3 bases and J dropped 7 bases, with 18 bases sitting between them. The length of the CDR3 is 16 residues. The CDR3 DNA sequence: TGTGCCAGCAGCCACCCGTCAAAAAGCTCGGGCGGGGAGCTGTTTTTT. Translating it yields CASSHPSKSSGGELFF.

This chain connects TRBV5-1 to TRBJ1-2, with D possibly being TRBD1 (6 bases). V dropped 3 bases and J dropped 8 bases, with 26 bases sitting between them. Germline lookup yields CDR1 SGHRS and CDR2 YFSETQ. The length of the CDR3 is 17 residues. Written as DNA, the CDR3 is TGCGCCAGCAGCTCTGAATCACCGACAGGCGCCCCAGGGGGCTACACCTTC. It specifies CASSSESPTGAPGGYTF.

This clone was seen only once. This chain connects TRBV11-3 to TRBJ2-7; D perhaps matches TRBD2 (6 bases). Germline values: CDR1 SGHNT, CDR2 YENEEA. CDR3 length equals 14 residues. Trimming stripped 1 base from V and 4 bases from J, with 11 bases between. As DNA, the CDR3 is TGTGCCAGCAGCTTAGCTCCGGAGGGATACGAGCAGTACTTC. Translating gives CASSLAPEGYEQYF.

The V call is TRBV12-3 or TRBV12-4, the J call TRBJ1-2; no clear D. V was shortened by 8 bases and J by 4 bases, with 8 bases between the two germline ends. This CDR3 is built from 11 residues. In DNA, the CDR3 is TGTGCCAGCCGGTTGAGCTATGGCTACACCTTC. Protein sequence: CASRLSYGYTF.

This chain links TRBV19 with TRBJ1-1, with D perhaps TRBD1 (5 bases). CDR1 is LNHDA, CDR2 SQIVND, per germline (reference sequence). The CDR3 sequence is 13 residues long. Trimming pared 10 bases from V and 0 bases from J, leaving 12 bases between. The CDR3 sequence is CATRQLMNTEAFF. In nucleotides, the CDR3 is TGTGCCACTAGACAGCTTATGAACACTGAAGCTTTCTTT.

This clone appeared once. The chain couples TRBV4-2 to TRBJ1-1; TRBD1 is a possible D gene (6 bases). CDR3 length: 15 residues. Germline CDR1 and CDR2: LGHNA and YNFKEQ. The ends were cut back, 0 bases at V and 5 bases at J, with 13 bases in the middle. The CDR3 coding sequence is TGTGCCAGCAGCCAAGACTCGGGGGGCAGAACTGAAGCTTTCTTT. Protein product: CASSQDSGGRTEAFF.

The CDR3 coding sequence is TGCGCCAGCAGCCAAGCCCCGGCGGAAACCAGGGCTAACACTGAAGCTTTCTTT. Its protein is CASSQAPAETRANTEAFF. V gene TRBV4-1 combines with J gene TRBJ1-1; perhaps TRBD1 as D (5 bases). This CDR3 has 18 amino acids. Germline assignment: CDR1 MGHRA and CDR2 YSYEKL. V was shortened by 1 base and J by 2 bases, with 20 bases between the two germline ends.

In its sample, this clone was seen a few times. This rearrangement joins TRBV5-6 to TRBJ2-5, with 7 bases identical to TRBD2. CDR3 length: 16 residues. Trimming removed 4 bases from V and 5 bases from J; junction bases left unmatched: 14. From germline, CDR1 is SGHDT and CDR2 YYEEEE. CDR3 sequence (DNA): TGTGCCAGCAGCCATCCCACTAGCGCTAGGAGGGAGACCCAGTACTTC. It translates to CASSHPTSARRETQYF.

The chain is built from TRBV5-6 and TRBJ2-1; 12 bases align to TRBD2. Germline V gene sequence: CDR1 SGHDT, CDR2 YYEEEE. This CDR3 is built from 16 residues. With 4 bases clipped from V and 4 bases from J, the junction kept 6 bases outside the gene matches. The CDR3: CASSQRTSGVYNEQFF. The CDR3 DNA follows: TGTGCCAGCAGCCAGAGGACTAGCGGGGTATACAATGAGCAGTTCTTC.

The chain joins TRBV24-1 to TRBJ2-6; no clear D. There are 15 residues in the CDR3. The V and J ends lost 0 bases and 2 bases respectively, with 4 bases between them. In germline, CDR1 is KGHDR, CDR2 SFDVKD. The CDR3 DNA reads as TGTGCCACCAGTGATTTGACAGCTGGGGCCAACGTCCTGACTTTC. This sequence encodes CATSDLTAGANVLTF.

The CDR3 nucleotides read TGTGCCAGCAGCCAAGATCTTGAGTACAGGCTCTCTGGAAACACCATATATTTT. Translating it yields CASSQDLEYRLSGNTIYF. The genes are TRBV14 and TRBJ1-3; weak D call: TRBD1 (5 bases). Per germline, CDR1 SGHDN and CDR2 FVKESK. The length of the CDR3 is 18 residues. V was trimmed by 0 bases and J by 0 bases, leaving 15 bases between them.

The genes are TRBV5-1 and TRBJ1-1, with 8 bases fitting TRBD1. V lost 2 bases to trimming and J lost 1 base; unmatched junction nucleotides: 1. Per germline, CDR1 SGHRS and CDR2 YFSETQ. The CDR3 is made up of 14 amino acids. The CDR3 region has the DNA TGCGCCAGCAGCTTCAGGGGGCGGAACACTGAAGCTTTCTTT. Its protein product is CASSFRGRNTEAFF.